The 8 T cell receptor beta chains given below trace back to one sample, sequenced in a study of cytomegalovirus exposure and HLA in healthy donors. 60 Vbeta and 13 Jbeta primers were used in PCR. Clones were read by immunoSEQ multiplex PCR, and TCRdb kept only the in-frame ones, dropping some. The table has about 170,000 clones, roughly 72% seen once; the top ten hold about 1.9%. The sample consisted of PBMCs. The source of these receptors is a woman aged 25 to 39 in good health and CMV-seropositive.

Concerning this clone itself: Germline and junction disagree at one end, which may indicate a read error. V usage is TRBV29-1 and J usage is TRBJ1-2; 8 bases are a match to TRBD1. This CDR3 is built from 10 residues. Germline V CDR1 and CDR2: SQVTM, ANQGSEA. The CDR3 bases are TGCAGCGTAAGGACAGGGTCGGATTTCTTC. Protein: CSVRTGSDFF.

J is TRBJ1-3 and V is TRBV5-1; 7 nucleotides agree with TRBD1. V lost 0 bases and J lost 4; bases outside the gene matches: 4. Germline V gives CDR1 SGHRS, CDR2 YFSETQ. The length of the CDR3 is 15 residues. The CDR3, as DNA: TGCGCCAGCAGCTTGGGACAGGGAATGGGAAACACCATATATTTT. Translation: CASSLGQGMGNTIYF.

This rearrangement joins TRBV6-1 to TRBJ1-3; 8 nucleotides line up with TRBD1. The CDR3 runs 14 residues. CDR1 and CDR2 (germline): MNHNS, SASEGT. The V gene end was trimmed by 5 bases and the J gene end by 4 bases; junction bases not matched to a gene: 4. CDR3 DNA sequence: TGTGCCAGCAGTTCGACAGGGGCGGGAAACACCATATATTTT. This gives the protein CASSSTGAGNTIYF.

The count of this clone is one. The CDR3 region is CASSSPPTSGGTSSYEQYF. As DNA, the CDR3 is TGTGCCAGCAGTTCCCCACCGACTAGCGGGGGGACCAGTTCCTACGAGCAGTACTTC. V is TRBV28 and J is TRBJ2-7; 13 bases fit TRBD2. The CDR3 loop spans 19 amino acids. V was pared by 4 bases and J by 1 base, with 13 bases of the junction left unmatched. Germline loops: CDR1 MDHEN, CDR2 SYDVKM.

The J gene is TRBJ2-7, the V gene TRBV11-2; possibly TRBD1 for D (6 bases). V was trimmed by 5 bases and J by 3 bases, leaving 20 bases between them. Germline CDR1 and CDR2: SGHAT and FQNNGV. The CDR3 totals 16 residues. The CDR3 here is CASSQQGPAKIYEQYF. As DNA, the CDR3 is TGTGCCAGCAGCCAACAGGGCCCTGCCAAAATCTACGAGCAGTACTTC.

V usage is TRBV4-1 and J usage is TRBJ2-1; 7 nucleotides match TRBD1. V was clipped by 8 bases and J by 6 bases; unmatched bases: 10. Per the germline V gene, CDR1 is MGHRA and CDR2 is YSYEKL. The CDR3 spans 14 residues. The CDR3 bases are TGCGCCAGCTCCCCGAGGGGGCTCAGCAATGAGCAGTTCTTC. It translates to CASSPRGLSNEQFF.

The V gene is TRBV2, the J gene TRBJ2-7, with 8 positions matching TRBD1. The CDR3 runs to 13 residues. CDR1 SNHLY and CDR2 FYNNEI come from the germline V gene. J was trimmed by 3 bases and V by 7 bases; bases with no gene match: 5. Here the CDR3 reads CASNPGQDYEQYF. The CDR3 DNA sequence: TGTGCCAGCAACCCGGGACAGGACTACGAGCAGTACTTC.

The chain couples TRBV30 to TRBJ2-7; 8 bases align to TRBD1. The V and J ends lost 0 bases and 7 bases, in that order; junction bases with no gene match: 17. CDR3 size: 17 residues. Germline CDR1 is GTSNPN and CDR2 is SVGIG (reference sequence). Here the CDR3 DNA reads TGTGCCTGGAGTGTACGCTTGGGGACAGGCCGTGCTACTGAGCAGTACTTC. Protein product: CAWSVRLGTGRATEQYF.